The clone carrying this T cell receptor beta chain was seen a single time. The data are from a study of cytomegalovirus exposure and HLA in healthy donors. A multiplex PCR was run with 60 Vbeta primers and 13 Jbeta primers. Produced via immunoSEQ multiplex PCR; TCRdb's table is partial and in-frame only. The table lists over 110,000 clones, 70% to 80% of them singletons. This CDR3 has 12 residues. Trimming left V 4 bases short and J 6 bases short, with 7 bases between. The germline CDR1 and CDR2 sequences are SGHVS and FNYEAQ. Sequencing was done on a sample of PBMCs. This receptor was taken from a female donor in good health and CMV-seronegative. The chain joins TRBV7-6 to TRBJ2-1; D is unclear. This chain's CDR3 is CASSSLVNEQFF. As DNA, the CDR3 is TGTGCCAGCAGCTCCCTTGTCAATGAGCAGTTCTTC.